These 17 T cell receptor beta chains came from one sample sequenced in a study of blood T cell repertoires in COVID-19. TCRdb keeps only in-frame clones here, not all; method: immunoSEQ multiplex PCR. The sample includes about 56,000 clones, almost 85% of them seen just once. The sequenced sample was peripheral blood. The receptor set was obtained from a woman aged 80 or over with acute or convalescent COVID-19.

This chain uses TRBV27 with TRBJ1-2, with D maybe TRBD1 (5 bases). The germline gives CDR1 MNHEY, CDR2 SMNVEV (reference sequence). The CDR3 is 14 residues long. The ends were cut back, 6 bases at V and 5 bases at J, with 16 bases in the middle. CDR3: CASRPQGDGYGYTF. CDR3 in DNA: TGTGCCAGCAGGCCCCAGGGTGATGGGTATGGCTACACCTTC.

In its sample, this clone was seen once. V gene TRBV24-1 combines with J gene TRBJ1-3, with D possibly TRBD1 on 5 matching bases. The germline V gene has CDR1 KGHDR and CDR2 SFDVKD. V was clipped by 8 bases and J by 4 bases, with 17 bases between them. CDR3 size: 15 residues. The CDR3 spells CATKGCGAAGNTIYF. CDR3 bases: TGTGCCACCAAGGGTTGCGGGGCGGCGGGAAACACCATATATTTT.

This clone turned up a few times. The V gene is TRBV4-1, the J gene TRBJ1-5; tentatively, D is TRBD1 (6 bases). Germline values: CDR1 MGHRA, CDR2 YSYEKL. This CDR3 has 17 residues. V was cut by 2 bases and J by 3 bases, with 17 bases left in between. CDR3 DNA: TGCGCCAGCAGCCAAAAAGGGAGGGGGGATGACAATCAGCCCCAGCATTTT. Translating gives CASSQKGRGDDNQPQHF.

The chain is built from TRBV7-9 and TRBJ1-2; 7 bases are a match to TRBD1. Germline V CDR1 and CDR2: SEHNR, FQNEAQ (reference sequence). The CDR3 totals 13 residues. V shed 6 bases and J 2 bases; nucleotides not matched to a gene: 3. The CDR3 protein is CASRETGNYGYTF. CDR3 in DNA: TGTGCCAGCAGAGAGACAGGGAACTATGGCTACACCTTC.

CDR3 in amino acids: CASSRDRGNNSPLHF. The CDR3 bases are TGTGCCAGCAGTCGTGACAGGGGGAATAATTCACCCCTCCACTTT. The chain recombines TRBV27 with TRBJ1-6; 9 nucleotides align to TRBD1. CDR1 MNHEY and CDR2 SMNVEV come from the germline V gene (reference sequence). This CDR3 comprises 15 residues. The ends lost 5 bases at V and 5 bases at J; junction bases unmatched: 4.

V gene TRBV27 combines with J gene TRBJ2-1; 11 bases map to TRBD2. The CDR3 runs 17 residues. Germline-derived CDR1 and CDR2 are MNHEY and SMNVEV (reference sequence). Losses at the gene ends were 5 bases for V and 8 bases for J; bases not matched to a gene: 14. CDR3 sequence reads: CASSPRIDSGRVYEQFF. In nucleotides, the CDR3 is TGTGCCAGCAGTCCGAGGATCGATAGCGGGAGGGTCTATGAGCAGTTCTTC.

The CDR3 loop reads CASSFPRGPTEAFF. CDR3 nucleotide sequence: TGTGCCAGCAGTTTTCCGCGGGGGCCCACTGAAGCTTTCTTT. The V gene is TRBV28, the J gene TRBJ1-1; D may be TRBD1 (6 bases). V lost 3 bases and J lost 4, with 12 bases in between. Germline values: CDR1 MDHEN, CDR2 SYDVKM. The CDR3 contains 14 residues.

DNA for the CDR3: TGCGCCAGCAGCCGTTCTCAGTCCACAGATACGCAGTATTTT. This sequence encodes CASSRSQSTDTQYF. The rearrangement uses TRBV5-1 and TRBJ2-3, with D uncertain. Germline V lookup: CDR1 SGHRS, CDR2 YFSETQ. The V end lost 4 bases, the J end lost 2 bases, and 11 bases lay between the germline ends. CDR3 size: 14 residues.

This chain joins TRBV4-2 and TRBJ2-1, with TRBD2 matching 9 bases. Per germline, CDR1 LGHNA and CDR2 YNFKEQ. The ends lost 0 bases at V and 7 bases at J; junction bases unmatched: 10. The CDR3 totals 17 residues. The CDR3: CASSQDRGSSGANEQFF. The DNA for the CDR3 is TGTGCCAGCAGCCAAGATCGGGGGTCTAGCGGGGCTAATGAGCAGTTCTTC.

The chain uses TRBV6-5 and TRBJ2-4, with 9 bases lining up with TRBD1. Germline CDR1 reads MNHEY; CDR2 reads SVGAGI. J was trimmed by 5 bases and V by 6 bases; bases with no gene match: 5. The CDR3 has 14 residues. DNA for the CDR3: TGTGCCAGCAGGGCGCGGGACAGGGAAAACATTCAGTACTTC. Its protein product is CASRARDRENIQYF.

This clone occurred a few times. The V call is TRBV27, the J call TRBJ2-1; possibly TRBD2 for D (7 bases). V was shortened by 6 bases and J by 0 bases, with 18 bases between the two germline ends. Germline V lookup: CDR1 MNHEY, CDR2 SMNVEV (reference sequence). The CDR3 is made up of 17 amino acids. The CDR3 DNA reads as TGTGCCAGCAGCTTAAAGGGGGGGTTTAGCTCCTACAATGAGCAGTTCTTC. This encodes CASSLKGGFSSYNEQFF.

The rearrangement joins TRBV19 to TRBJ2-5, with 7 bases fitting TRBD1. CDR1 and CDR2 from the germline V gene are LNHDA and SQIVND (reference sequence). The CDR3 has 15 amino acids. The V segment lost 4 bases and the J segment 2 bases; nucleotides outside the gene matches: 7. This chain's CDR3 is CASSNYRDRQETQYF. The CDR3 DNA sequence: TGTGCCAGTAGTAACTACCGGGACAGACAAGAGACCCAGTACTTC. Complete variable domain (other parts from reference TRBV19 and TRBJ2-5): DGGITQSPKYLFRKEGQNVTLSCEQNLNHDAMYWYRQDPGQGLRLIYYSQIVNDFQKGDIAEGYSVSREKKESFPLTVTSAQKNPTAFYLCASSNYRDRQETQYFGPGTRLLVL.

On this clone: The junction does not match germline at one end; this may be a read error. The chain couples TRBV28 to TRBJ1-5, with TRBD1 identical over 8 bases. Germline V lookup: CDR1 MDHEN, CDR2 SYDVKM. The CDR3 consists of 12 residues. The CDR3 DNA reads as TGTGCCAGCAGGCTTGACAGGGGCAGCATCTTATTT. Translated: CASRLDRGSILF.

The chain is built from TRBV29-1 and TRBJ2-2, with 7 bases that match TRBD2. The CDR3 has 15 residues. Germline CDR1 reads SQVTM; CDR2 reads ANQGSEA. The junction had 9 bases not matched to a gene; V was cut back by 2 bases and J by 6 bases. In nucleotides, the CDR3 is TGCAGCGTTGAATCTATGGGAGGGCGTCCCGGGGAGCTGTTTTTT. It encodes CSVESMGGRPGELFF.

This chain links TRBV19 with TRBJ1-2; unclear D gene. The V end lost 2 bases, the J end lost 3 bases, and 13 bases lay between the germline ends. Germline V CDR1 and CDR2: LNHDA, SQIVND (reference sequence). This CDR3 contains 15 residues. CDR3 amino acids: CASSIFGRVDYGYTF. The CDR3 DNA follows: TGTGCCAGTAGTATATTCGGTCGGGTCGACTATGGCTACACCTTC.

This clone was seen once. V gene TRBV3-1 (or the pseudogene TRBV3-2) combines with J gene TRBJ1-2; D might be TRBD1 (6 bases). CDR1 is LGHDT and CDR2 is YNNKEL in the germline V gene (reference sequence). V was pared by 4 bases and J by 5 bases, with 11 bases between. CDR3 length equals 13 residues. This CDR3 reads CASSLLQGYGYTF. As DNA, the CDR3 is TGTGCCAGCAGCCTCCTTCAGGGGTATGGCTACACCTTC.

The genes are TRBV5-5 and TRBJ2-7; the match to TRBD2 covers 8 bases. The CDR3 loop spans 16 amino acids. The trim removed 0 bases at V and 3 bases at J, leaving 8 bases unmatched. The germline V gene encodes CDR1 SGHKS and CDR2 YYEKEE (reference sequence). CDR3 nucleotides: TGTGCCAGCAGCTTGGCCCCCGGGGGGGCCGTCTACGAGCAGTACTTC. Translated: CASSLAPGGAVYEQYF.